The 16 T cell receptor beta chains given below trace back to one sample, sequenced in a study of T cells after yellow fever vaccination (dated by TCRdb to about 2019). The treatment or condition label on this specimen signifies: live attenuated yellow fever vaccine strain. The library was generated by 5' RACE. The run used an Illumina HiSeq 2500. TCRdb trimmed the raw reads at Q25, called clones with MiXCR and kept productive beta chains. Each record represents a unique CDR3 protein, reported with the most common genes and DNA among its rows. The sample table lists tens of thousands of distinct CDR3 sequences, about 7% of them with a count of one. Jointly, the top ten make up approximately 35% of the sample. This sample comprised CD8+ T cells sorted from PBMCs, obtained more than 40 days after the first yellow fever vaccination. The source is a man between 18 and 29 years old who received the YFV17D yellow fever vaccine.

The chain couples TRBV6-5 to TRBJ2-6; D is ambiguous. There are 14 residues in the CDR3. The germline gives CDR1 MNHEY, CDR2 SVGAGI. Trimming took off 4 bases at V and 2 bases at J, with 6 bases between the two ends. CDR3 DNA sequence: TGTGCCAGCAGTTTAAGTGCTGGGGCCAACGTCCTGACTTTC. Translated: CASSLSAGANVLTF.

This clonotype was seen repeatedly, ten times or more. The J gene is TRBJ2-5, the V gene TRBV12-3 or TRBV12-4; 8 nucleotides agree with TRBD2. The CDR3 is 15 amino acids. Trimming took 8 bases from V and 2 from J; bases not matched to a gene: 10. The CDR3 loop reads CASRASGFLQETQYF. In DNA, the CDR3 is TGTGCCAGCCGGGCTAGCGGGTTTTTACAAGAGACCCAGTACTTC.

Details on this clonotype: This sequence may be a read error, since a much larger clone differs from it by one base. The chain couples TRBV20-1 to TRBJ2-3, with a weak D call TRBD2 (6 bases). Looked up from germline, CDR1 is DFQATT and CDR2 is SNEGSKA (reference sequence). This CDR3 has 13 amino acids. Trimming removed 3 bases at V and 5 bases at J, with 12 bases between. Here the CDR3 DNA reads TGCAGTGCTAGGGGGGGAGGCGAAGATACGCAGTATTTT. Its translation is CSARGGGEDTQYF.

The gene calls are TRBV29-1 and TRBJ1-2; a possible D gene is TRBD1 (5 bases). The CDR3 runs to 13 residues. With 7 bases removed from V and 4 bases from J, the gap between germline ends came to 16 bases. Germline CDR1 is SQVTM and CDR2 is ANQGSEA. The CDR3 DNA follows: TGCAGCGCCGGGACCGTGGTGGGCTATGGCTACACCTTC. Protein product: CSAGTVVGYGYTF.

This clonotype turned up a few times. The rearrangement joins TRBV5-6 to TRBJ2-3; D is possibly TRBD2 (5 bases). CDR3 size: 15 residues. Deletions cut 5 bases from V and 1 base from J, with 14 bases between. Looked up from germline, CDR1 is SGHDT and CDR2 is YYEEEE. CDR3 loop: CASRISGSGTDTQYF. The CDR3 coding sequence is TGTGCCAGCAGAATTTCGGGGAGCGGCACAGATACGCAGTATTTT.

With respect to this clonotype: Given a much more abundant clone one base away, this may be a read error. V is TRBV4-1 and J is TRBJ1-1, with D possibly TRBD1 on 5 matching bases. Germline V gene data show CDR1 as MGHRA and CDR2 as YSYEKL. This CDR3 has 16 amino acids. For the CDR3, the DNA is TGCGACAGCAGCCAGATCATGGGGCAGGGGAACACTGAAGCTTTCTTT. As protein: CDSSQIMGQGNTEAFF.

This clonotype was counted at least ten times. This chain uses TRBV7-9 with TRBJ2-7; unclear D gene. The CDR3 runs 14 residues. Trimming took off 4 bases at V and 2 bases at J, with 12 bases between the two ends. Per germline, CDR1 SEHNR and CDR2 FQNEAQ (reference sequence). The DNA of the CDR3 is TGTGCCAGCAGCTCCCCGAACAGACCCTACGAGCAGTACTTC. Residues: CASSSPNRPYEQYF. The whole variable domain, remainder taken from reference TRBV7-9 and TRBJ2-7, is DTGVSQNPRHKITKRGQNVTFRCDPISEHNRLYWYRQTLGQGPEFLTYFQNEAQLEKSRLLSDRFSAERPKGSFSTLEIQRTEQGDSAMYLCASSSPNRPYEQYFGPGTRLTVT.

This clonotype was seen ten or more times. The chain has TRBV4-3 and TRBJ1-1; 8 bases fit TRBD1. The CDR3 loop spans 15 amino acids. CDR1 is LGHNA, CDR2 YSLEER, per germline. Trimming cost V 0 bases and J 4 bases; bases outside gene matches: 4. CDR3 region: CASSQDGQGSTEAFF. The CDR3 nucleotides are TGCGCCAGCAGCCAAGACGGACAGGGCAGCACTGAAGCTTTCTTT.

The chain joins TRBV10-3 to TRBJ2-3; D uncertain. The CDR3 has 11 residues. Deletions cut 10 bases from V and 7 bases from J, with 12 bases between. The germline CDR1 and CDR2 sequences are ENHRY and SYGVKD. The CDR3 is CANGRRHTQYF. The CDR3 DNA reads as TGTGCCAATGGTAGGCGCCATACGCAGTATTTT.

The chain recombines TRBV7-9 with TRBJ2-3; the D gene is possibly TRBD2 (5 bases). Germline V gives CDR1 SEHNR, CDR2 FQNEAQ (reference sequence). The length of the CDR3 is 14 residues. The ends were cut back, 5 bases at V and 6 bases at J, with 15 bases in the middle. The CDR3, as DNA: TGTGCCAGCAGCCGCGGGCCTCGGTCGGATACGCAGTATTTT. Protein: CASSRGPRSDTQYF.

This clonotype was detected ten times or more. The CDR3 sequence: CASSQLSGELFF. CDR3 nucleotides: TGTGCCAGCAGCCAGCTCTCCGGGGAGCTGTTTTTT. This sequence joins TRBV3-1 and TRBJ2-2; D uncertain. The CDR3 covers 12 residues. Germline values: CDR1 LGHDT, CDR2 YNNKEL (reference sequence). The germline V and J ends were trimmed by 3 bases and 6 bases, with 5 bases remaining between them.

This clonotype has a count of ten or more. V is TRBV16 and J is TRBJ1-5, with D uncertain. CDR3 length equals 16 residues. The V and J ends lost 4 bases and 0 bases respectively, with 13 bases between them. Germline V gene lookup returns CDR1 KGHSY and CDR2 FQNENV. The CDR3 loop reads CASSPQGRPSNQPQHF. The CDR3 DNA reads TGTGCCAGCAGCCCGCAAGGGCGGCCTAGCAATCAGCCCCAGCATTTT.

The chain is built from TRBV30 and TRBJ2-5, with D unresolved. In germline, CDR1 is GTSNPN, CDR2 SVGIG (reference sequence). Trimming took 1 base from V and 7 from J, leaving 13 bases between them. The CDR3 is 13 amino acids. The CDR3 nucleotides are TGTGCCTGGAGTGAGGTCGGTTCCGGGACCCAGTACTTC. It specifies CAWSEVGSGTQYF.

This clonotype was found many times. The chain combines TRBV15 with TRBJ2-7, with D possibly matching TRBD2 (6 bases). The CDR3 is made up of 13 amino acids. Germline CDR1 is LNHNV and CDR2 is YYDKDF (reference sequence). Deletions cut 5 bases from V and 4 bases from J, with 12 bases between. CDR3 region: CATSGGVGYEQYV. Here the CDR3 DNA reads TGTGCCACCAGCGGAGGGGTGGGTTACGAGCAGTACGTC.

The sample holds many counts of this clonotype. V usage is TRBV29-1 and J usage is TRBJ2-1; D remains ambiguous. V gave up 1 base and J gave up 9 bases, with 13 bases separating them. CDR3 length: 13 residues. Per the germline V gene, CDR1 is SQVTM and CDR2 is ANQGSEA. CDR3 bases: TGCAGCGTTGAAGGCACTGACGTATTTGAGCAGTTCTTC. This sequence encodes CSVEGTDVFEQFF.

J is TRBJ2-1 and V is TRBV4-3; perhaps D is TRBD1 or TRBD2 (6 bases each). The germline V gene has CDR1 LGHNA and CDR2 YSLEER. This CDR3 has 16 amino acids. Trimming removed 2 bases at V and 5 bases at J, with 16 bases between. This CDR3 reads CASSQWDTGVDNEQFF. The DNA for the CDR3 is TGCGCCAGCAGCCAATGGGACACGGGGGTCGACAATGAGCAGTTCTTC.